This TCR beta chain comes out of a study of T-cell memory formation after mild COVID-19. This clonotype was found a few times. Its antigen is still unknown. Study-wide points: Day 15 to 85 contracting clones showed balanced CD4/CD8; day 15 to 37 expanders favored CD4+. Pre-infection memory showed some responding clones, and this suggested that cross-reactive memory joined. The main location of contracting CD4+ clones was CM and EM, and that of contracting CD8+ clones was EMRA.

CDR1 and CDR2 from the germline V gene are DFQATT and SNEGSKA (reference sequence). CDR3 length: 16 amino acids. Trimming removed 1 base at V and 0 bases at J, with 15 bases between. TCRdb called the 5' RACE reads again in MiXCR, with one record for every CDR3 protein. The sample has about 400,000 distinct CDR3 sequences; over 13% are singletons. Input material: PBMCs or a T cell subset sorted from them (not recorded which). The TCR was taken from a man aged 18 to 30 who had mild COVID-19 (a few samples of this study predate the infection). Cell type and time point are not known. The V call is TRBV20-1, the J call TRBJ2-5; TRBD2 is a possible D gene (5 bases). The CDR3 DNA reads TGCAGTGCTAGAGCCATCCAGCCGGGAAACCAAGAGACCCAGTACTTC. It is translated as CSARAIQPGNQETQYF.